This T cell receptor beta chain was profiled in a study of cytomegalovirus exposure and HLA in healthy donors. A multiplex PCR was run with 60 Vbeta primers and 13 Jbeta primers. Measured with immunoSEQ multiplex PCR; TCRdb has only the in-frame clones, and not every one. This table holds approximately 100,000 clones. Study-level points and caveats: Later analysis demonstrated an association between a missense DCLRE1C variant and TCR beta V- and J-gene trimming.

To note about this clone: Antigen: not known.

Trimming removed 6 bases from V and 2 bases from J, with 11 bases in between. In germline, CDR1 is GTSNPN, CDR2 SVGIG (reference sequence). The CDR3 is 12 residues long. Material: PBMCs. The sequence came from a man aged 50-59 years in good health and CMV-seropositive. The gene calls are TRBV30 and TRBJ2-7; D not resolved. CDR3 coding DNA: TGTGCCTGCAAGACAAATGCCTACGAGCAGTACGTC. Amino acids: CACKTNAYEQYV.